Listed below are T cell receptor beta chains from one sample, sequenced in a study of spatial heterogeneity in lung cancer. TCRdb reprocessed the 5' RACE reads with MiXCR, giving one entry per CDR3 protein. The data show 15,000 or so distinct CDR3 sequences, about 19% seen once. Sequences were derived from PBMCs, sampled at follow-up. The receptor set was obtained from a male donor with early-stage non-small cell lung cancer. The CDR3 runs from the conserved cysteine through the conserved F or W. D genes are given only for firm matches. Not all rows give a size; the values are once, few, many and, for expanded clones, a class.

CDR3 length: 14
J gene: TRBJ1-4
V gene: TRBV4-1
D gene: TRBD1
clone size: few
CDR3 DNA: TGCGCCAGCAGCCCGGGACAGTTTAATGAAAAACTGTTTTTT
CDR3 protein: CASSPGQFNEKLFF

CDR3 length: 17
J gene: TRBJ2-3
V gene: TRBV15
D gene: .
clone size: many
CDR3 DNA: TGTGCCACCAGCAGAGTCGGGTTCATAGCAAGCACAGATACGCAGTATTTT
CDR3 protein: CATSRVGFIASTDTQYF

CDR3 length: 12
J gene: TRBJ1-6
V gene: TRBV30
D gene: .
clone size: few
CDR3 DNA: TGTGCCTGGAGTAGGGATAATTCACCCCTCCACTTT
CDR3 protein: CAWSRDNSPLHF

CDR3 length: 11
J gene: TRBJ2-3
V gene: TRBV7-2
D gene: .
clone size: many
CDR3 DNA: TGTGCCAGCAGCTCCACAGATACGCAGTATTTT
CDR3 protein: CASSSTDTQYF

CDR3 length: 14
J gene: TRBJ2-2
V gene: TRBV5-1
D gene: .
clone size: .
CDR3 DNA: TGCGCCAGCAGGGGGGATCCGAACACCGGGGAGCTGTTTTTT
CDR3 protein: CASRGDPNTGELFF

CDR3 length: 14
J gene: TRBJ2-1
V gene: TRBV3-1
D gene: .
clone size: many
CDR3 DNA: TGTGCCAGCAGCCAAGTGGGGTCAGACAATGAGCAGTTCTTC
CDR3 protein: CASSQVGSDNEQFF

CDR3 length: 13
J gene: TRBJ1-1
V gene: TRBV5-1
D gene: .
clone size: many
CDR3 DNA: TGCGCCAGCAGCCCACGTCCCGGAGGTGAAGCTTTCTTT
CDR3 protein: CASSPRPGGEAFF

CDR3 length: 16
J gene: TRBJ2-3
V gene: TRBV11-1
D gene: .
clone size: .
CDR3 DNA: TGTGCCAGCAGACGAAGTAGGGGCTCTAGCACAGATACGCAGTATTTT
CDR3 protein: CASRRSRGSSTDTQYF

CDR3 length: 12
J gene: TRBJ2-3
V gene: TRBV20-1
D gene: .
clone size: many
CDR3 DNA: TGCAGTGCTCCGCCCACCCTAGATACGCAGTATTTT
CDR3 protein: CSAPPTLDTQYF

CDR3 length: 13
J gene: TRBJ1-3
V gene: TRBV6-5
D gene: .
clone size: few
CDR3 DNA: TGTGCCAGCAGTTACGATTCTGGAAACACCATATATTTT
CDR3 protein: CASSYDSGNTIYF

CDR3 length: 14
J gene: TRBJ2-2
V gene: TRBV7-9
D gene: .
clone size: many
CDR3 DNA: TGTGCCAGCAGCTTAAATAGGGACACCGGGGAGCTGTTTTTT
CDR3 protein: CASSLNRDTGELFF

CDR3 length: 11
J gene: TRBJ2-7
V gene: TRBV29-1
D gene: .
clone size: many
CDR3 DNA: TGCAGCGCCTTGGCCGACTACGAGCAGTACTTC
CDR3 protein: CSALADYEQYF

CDR3 length: 14
J gene: TRBJ1-2
V gene: TRBV4-1
D gene: .
clone size: few
CDR3 DNA: TGCGCCAGCAGCGTGCCCCCAGGGCGGTATGGCTACACCTTC
CDR3 protein: CASSVPPGRYGYTF

CDR3 length: 16
J gene: TRBJ2-3
V gene: TRBV7-3
D gene: TRBD2
clone size: .
CDR3 DNA: TGTGCCAGCAGCTCCGATAGCGGGGGGGTCGCAGATACGCAGTATTTT
CDR3 protein: CASSSDSGGVADTQYF

CDR3 length: 14
J gene: TRBJ2-5
V gene: TRBV19
D gene: TRBD2
clone size: .
CDR3 DNA: TGTGCCATCCCCCAAGCGGGGGGGCAAGAGACCCAGTACTTC
CDR3 protein: CAIPQAGGQETQYF

CDR3 length: 14
J gene: TRBJ1-1
V gene: TRBV7-3
D gene: TRBD1
clone size: .
CDR3 DNA: TGTGCCAGCAGCCCGGGACAGGGCGGAACTGAAGCTTTCTTT
CDR3 protein: CASSPGQGGTEAFF

CDR3 length: 13
J gene: TRBJ1-2
V gene: TRBV10-3
D gene: TRBD1
clone size: few
CDR3 DNA: TGTGCCATCAAGGGACAGGGGGTGAGAGGCTACACCTTC
CDR3 protein: CAIKGQGVRGYTF

CDR3 length: 18
J gene: TRBJ1-3
V gene: TRBV7-2
D gene: TRBD1
clone size: .
CDR3 DNA: TGTGCCAGCAGCTTAGCAGCAATACAGGGGGCTTCTGGAAACACCATATATTTT
CDR3 protein: CASSLAAIQGASGNTIYF

CDR3 length: 14
J gene: TRBJ1-1
V gene: TRBV2
D gene: TRBD1
clone size: .
CDR3 DNA: TGTGCCAGCATGGGTGACAGGGTGAACACTGAAGCTTTCTTT
CDR3 protein: CASMGDRVNTEAFF

CDR3 length: 15
J gene: TRBJ2-3
V gene: TRBV29-1
D gene: .
clone size: .
CDR3 DNA: TGCAGCGTTAAACTTACGCGGCTAGTGACAGATACGCAGTATTTT
CDR3 protein: CSVKLTRLVTDTQYF

CDR3 length: 13
J gene: TRBJ1-5
V gene: TRBV18
D gene: .
clone size: few
CDR3 DNA: TGTGCCAGCTCACCGTACCAGAATCAGCCCCAGCATTTT
CDR3 protein: CASSPYQNQPQHF

CDR3 length: 14
J gene: TRBJ1-1
V gene: TRBV30
D gene: TRBD1
clone size: many
CDR3 DNA: TGTGCCTGGAGTCGATCGAGGGGGCAGACTGAAGCTTTCTTT
CDR3 protein: CAWSRSRGQTEAFF

CDR3 length: 11
J gene: TRBJ2-7
V gene: TRBV3-1
D gene: .
clone size: .
CDR3 DNA: TGTGCCAGCAGCCAAGATCGCGAGCAGTACTTC
CDR3 protein: CASSQDREQYF

CDR3 length: 12
J gene: TRBJ2-5
V gene: TRBV6-6
D gene: .
clone size: .
CDR3 DNA: TGTGCCAGCAGGCAGGACGAAGAGACCCAGTACTTC
CDR3 protein: CASRQDEETQYF

CDR3 length: 14
J gene: TRBJ1-1
V gene: TRBV7-2
D gene: TRBD1
clone size: few
CDR3 DNA: TGTGCCAGCAGCCCTACTTTACAGGGGACTGAAGCTTTCTTT
CDR3 protein: CASSPTLQGTEAFF

CDR3 length: 14
J gene: TRBJ2-5
V gene: TRBV12-3/TRBV12-4
D gene: TRBD1
clone size: many
CDR3 DNA: TGTGCCAGCAGTTCCCGGGACAGGGAAGAGACCCAGTACTTC
CDR3 protein: CASSSRDREETQYF

CDR3 length: 12
J gene: TRBJ1-1
V gene: TRBV20-1
D gene: TRBD1
clone size: .
CDR3 DNA: TGCAGTGCCACCGACAGGGTTGTTGAAGCTTTCTTT
CDR3 protein: CSATDRVVEAFF

CDR3 length: 13
J gene: TRBJ1-3
V gene: TRBV19
D gene: .
clone size: .
CDR3 DNA: TGTGCCAGTACCCCATTGGCTGGAAACACCATATATTTT
CDR3 protein: CASTPLAGNTIYF

CDR3 length: 10
J gene: TRBJ1-2
V gene: TRBV29-1
D gene: .
clone size: few
CDR3 DNA: TGCAGTCCTGTTGGGCATGGCTACACCTTC
CDR3 protein: CSPVGHGYTF

CDR3 length: 13
J gene: TRBJ2-5
V gene: TRBV10-3
D gene: .
clone size: few
CDR3 DNA: TGTGCCATCAGTGACGGGGGCCAAGAGACCCAGTACTTC
CDR3 protein: CAISDGGQETQYF

CDR3 length: 15
J gene: TRBJ2-1
V gene: TRBV9
D gene: TRBD2
clone size: .
CDR3 DNA: TGTGCCAGCAGCGTAGCCTTCCTAGCGGACAATGAGCAGTTCTTC
CDR3 protein: CASSVAFLADNEQFF

CDR3 length: 17
J gene: TRBJ2-7
V gene: TRBV6-5
D gene: TRBD1
clone size: few
CDR3 DNA: TGTGCCAGCAGTTCCCGGGACAGGGGGTTTCGTATGGACGAGCAGTACTTC
CDR3 protein: CASSSRDRGFRMDEQYF

CDR3 length: 17
J gene: TRBJ2-2
V gene: TRBV7-3
D gene: TRBD1
clone size: .
CDR3 DNA: TGTGCCAGCAGCTTAGTGGACAGGGGAATGAACACCGGGGAGCTGTTTTTT
CDR3 protein: CASSLVDRGMNTGELFF

CDR3 length: 16
J gene: TRBJ2-1
V gene: TRBV7-3
D gene: TRBD2
clone size: medium-sized
CDR3 DNA: TGTGCCAGCAGCTTATCCGCTAGCGGTTCCTACAATGAGCAGTTCTTC
CDR3 protein: CASSLSASGSYNEQFF

CDR3 length: 16
J gene: TRBJ2-3
V gene: TRBV11-3
D gene: TRBD2
clone size: many
CDR3 DNA: TGTGCCAGCAGCTCTCCTAGCGGGGGAGGCACAGATACGCAGTATTTT
CDR3 protein: CASSSPSGGGTDTQYF

CDR3 length: 16
J gene: TRBJ2-3
V gene: TRBV7-8
D gene: .
clone size: medium-sized
CDR3 DNA: TGTGCCAGCAGCTTAGCGGTAGCACACAGCACAGATACGCAGTATTTT
CDR3 protein: CASSLAVAHSTDTQYF

CDR3 length: 13
J gene: TRBJ2-5
V gene: TRBV7-2
D gene: TRBD1
clone size: .
CDR3 DNA: TGTGCCAGCAGCAGGGACAGGCAAGAGACCCAGTACTTC
CDR3 protein: CASSRDRQETQYF

CDR3 length: 19
J gene: TRBJ2-3
V gene: TRBV10-3
D gene: TRBD2
clone size: .
CDR3 DNA: TGTGCCATCAGTGAGTCGATCTTTGCTAGCGGGGGCCCCACAGATACGCAGTATTTT
CDR3 protein: CAISESIFASGGPTDTQYF

CDR3 length: 14
J gene: TRBJ2-1
V gene: TRBV20-1
D gene: .
clone size: once
CDR3 DNA: TGCAGTGCTACCCAAAGGGAGGCATACAATGAGCAGTTCTTC
CDR3 protein: CSATQREAYNEQFF

CDR3 length: 14
J gene: TRBJ2-5
V gene: TRBV2
D gene: .
clone size: .
CDR3 DNA: TGTGCCAGCATGGTAGACAGGTACCAAGAGACCCAGTACTTC
CDR3 protein: CASMVDRYQETQYF

CDR3 length: 12
J gene: TRBJ2-1
V gene: TRBV7-6
D gene: .
clone size: few
CDR3 DNA: TGTGCCAGCACTCTCGGGAGCAATGAGCAGTTCTTC
CDR3 protein: CASTLGSNEQFF

CDR3 length: 15
J gene: TRBJ1-2
V gene: TRBV18
D gene: TRBD1
clone size: many
CDR3 DNA: TGTGCCAGCTCACCAAGGACAGGGACGGTCGATGGCTACACCTTC
CDR3 protein: CASSPRTGTVDGYTF

CDR3 length: 15
J gene: TRBJ2-2
V gene: TRBV7-2
D gene: .
clone size: medium-sized
CDR3 DNA: TGTGCCAGCAGCTTAGTTCCGGGGGTCACCGGGGAGCTGTTTTTT
CDR3 protein: CASSLVPGVTGELFF

CDR3 length: 16
J gene: TRBJ2-3
V gene: TRBV9
D gene: .
clone size: .
CDR3 DNA: TGTGCCAGCAGCGTAGTGGTCACCGCGAGCACAGATACGCAGTATTTT
CDR3 protein: CASSVVVTASTDTQYF

CDR3 length: 14
J gene: TRBJ1-1
V gene: TRBV12-3/TRBV12-4
D gene: TRBD1
clone size: medium-sized
CDR3 DNA: TGTGCCAGCAATCTAGACAGGGGGTTCACTGAAGCTTTCTTT
CDR3 protein: CASNLDRGFTEAFF